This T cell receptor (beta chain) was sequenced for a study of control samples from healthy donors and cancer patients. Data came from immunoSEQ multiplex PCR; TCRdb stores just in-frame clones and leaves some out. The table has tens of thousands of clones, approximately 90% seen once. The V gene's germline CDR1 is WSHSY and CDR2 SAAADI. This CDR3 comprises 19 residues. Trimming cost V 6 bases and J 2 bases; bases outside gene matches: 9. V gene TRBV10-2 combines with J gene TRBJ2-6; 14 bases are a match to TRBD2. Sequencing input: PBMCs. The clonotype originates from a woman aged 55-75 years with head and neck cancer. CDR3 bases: TGCGCCAGCAGCGCCACCGTGACTAGCGGGAGGGCTGGGGCCAACGTCCTGACTTTC. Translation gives CASSATVTSGRAGANVLTF.